These 23 T cell receptor beta chains share one sample of origin, sequenced in a study of blood T cells in healthy people across ages. PCR was performed a second time for roughly 7 to 11 cycles using a sample-barcoded 5' primer and a J-beta primer mix. One entry per CDR3 protein, called by TCRdb with MiXCR from the 5' RACE reads. The data show about a million distinct CDR3 sequences, roughly 51% seen once. Sequencing was done on a sample of blood. The source of these receptors is a woman aged 55-69 years in good health.

The chain joins TRBV3-1 to TRBJ2-2; D possibly matches TRBD1 or TRBD2 (5 bases each). Germline values: CDR1 LGHDT, CDR2 YNNKEL (reference sequence). V was shortened by 1 base and J by 4 bases, with 16 bases between the two germline ends. The CDR3 contains 17 residues. DNA for the CDR3: TGTGCCAGCAGCCAAGTCTTTGGGAAGGGGACCACCGGGGAGCTGTTTTTT. It specifies CASSQVFGKGTTGELFF.

This clonotype was seen at least ten times. V and J are TRBV3-1 and TRBJ2-1; tentatively, D is TRBD2 (5 bases). Germline V CDR1 and CDR2: LGHDT, YNNKEL (reference sequence). The V end was cut by 5 bases, the J end by 4 bases, with 12 bases between. The CDR3 totals 14 residues. The CDR3 DNA reads TGTGCCAGCAGCAAAGGACGCGGGTACAATGAGCAGTTCTTC. It yields the protein CASSKGRGYNEQFF.

The chain is built from TRBV25-1 and TRBJ1-1; maybe TRBD1 (5 bases). The CDR3 extends over 11 amino acids. V was cut by 7 bases and J by 5 bases, with 8 bases left in between. CDR1 and CDR2 (germline): MGHDK, SYGVNS. The chain's CDR3 is CASIWGTEAFF. CDR3 coding DNA: TGTGCCAGCATATGGGGGACTGAAGCTTTCTTT.

This clonotype was counted a few times. V is TRBV15 and J is TRBJ2-6; 10 bases match TRBD2. The trim removed 5 bases at V and 1 base at J, leaving 23 bases unmatched. Germline V gene lookup returns CDR1 LNHNV and CDR2 YYDKDF (reference sequence). This CDR3 contains 23 residues. CDR3 sequence (DNA): TGTGCCACCAGCGTAAAAACCGGTTGGAGCGGGAGGGCCTCTCAATCTGGGGCCAACGTCCTGACTTTC. As protein: CATSVKTGWSGRASQSGANVLTF.

The chain recombines TRBV5-1 with TRBJ1-4; TRBD1 matches at 10 bases. The CDR3 has 16 amino acids. Trimming removed 7 bases from V and 3 bases from J; junction bases left unmatched: 9. From germline, CDR1 is SGHRS and CDR2 YFSETQ. CDR3 DNA: TGCGCCAGCGCCGGGACAGGGGATGAAGCTAATGAAAAACTGTTTTTT. Its translation is CASAGTGDEANEKLFF.

Of note for this clonotype: A junction end diverges from the germline sequence, so it may reflect a read error. The chain combines TRBV6-5 with TRBJ2-5; a weak D match, TRBD1 (5 bases). Germline values: CDR1 MNHEY, CDR2 SVGAGI. The CDR3 covers 15 residues. This CDR3 is CANSYTGETLETQYF. CDR3 DNA: TGTGCCAACAGTTACACAGGCGAAACCTTAGAGACCCAGTACTTC.

The CDR3 region has the DNA TGTGCCAGCAGCCGGGAAGGGAAGGCCAACGTCCTGACTTTC. Translation: CASSREGKANVLTF. The chain is built from TRBV14 and TRBJ2-6; D is uncertain. This CDR3 is built from 14 residues. Trimming took 4 bases from V and 6 from J, leaving 10 bases between them. Germline V CDR1 and CDR2: SGHDN, FVKESK. The full variable domain, rest sourced from reference TRBV14 and TRBJ2-6, is EAGVTQFPSHSVIEKGQTVTLRCDPISGHDNLYWYRRVMGKEIKFLLHFVKESKQDESGMPNNRFLAERTGGTYSTLKVQPAELEDSGVYFCASSREGKANVLTFGAGSRLTVL.

This chain joins TRBV7-6 and TRBJ1-1; 8 nucleotides line up with TRBD1. The CDR3 runs to 14 residues. V lost 3 bases to trimming and J lost 5 bases; unmatched junction nucleotides: 5. The germline gives CDR1 SGHVS, CDR2 FNYEAQ. The CDR3 spells CASSFLTGGTEAFF. The CDR3 region has the DNA TGTGCCAGCAGCTTTCTCACAGGGGGGACTGAAGCTTTCTTT.

The chain has TRBV5-1 and TRBJ2-4; D may correspond to TRBD1 or TRBD2 (6 bases each). The V end was cut by 4 bases, the J end by 6 bases, with 20 bases between. This CDR3 region has 16 residues. Germline V gene lookup returns CDR1 SGHRS and CDR2 YFSETQ. DNA of the CDR3: TGCGCCAGCAGCGGCCTTCAGGGGAGGCAAGGAAACATTCAGTACTTC. As protein: CASSGLQGRQGNIQYF. Looking up the rest from reference TRBV5-1 and TRBJ2-4 gives the full variable domain: KAGVTQTPRYLIKTRGQQVTLSCSPISGHRSVSWYQQTPGQGLQFLFEYFSETQRNKGNFPGRFSGRQFSNSRSEMNVSTLELGDSALYLCASSGLQGRQGNIQYFGAGTRLSVL.

This clonotype was observed a few times. The chain employs TRBV4-2 and TRBJ1-2; 8 bases line up with TRBD1. Trimming cost V 1 base and J 6 bases; bases outside gene matches: 10. Germline CDR1 reads LGHNA; CDR2 reads YNFKEQ. There are 16 residues in the CDR3. The CDR3 region is CASSQGRDRGWDGYTF. In DNA form, the CDR3 reads TGTGCCAGCAGCCAAGGCCGAGACAGGGGATGGGATGGCTACACCTTC.

The rearrangement joins TRBV20-1 to TRBJ1-4, with 10 bases that match TRBD1. The germline V gene has CDR1 DFQATT and CDR2 SNEGSKA (reference sequence). The CDR3 runs to 13 residues. With 3 bases clipped from V and 7 bases from J, the junction kept 2 bases outside the gene matches. CDR3 in amino acids: CSARTGGSEKLFF. CDR3 sequence (DNA): TGCAGTGCTAGGACAGGGGGCAGTGAAAAACTGTTTTTT.

J is TRBJ2-1 and V is TRBV6-2 or TRBV6-3; D could derive from TRBD1 or TRBD2 (5 bases each). V shed 7 bases and J shed 8 bases, with 24 bases lying between them. The CDR3 extends over 16 amino acids. Germline values: CDR1 MNHEY, CDR2 SVGEGT. The CDR3, as DNA: TGTGCCAGCACCCCTGGGGGTACCGGGATGACCCATGAGCAGTTCTTC. It encodes CASTPGGTGMTHEQFF.

The rearrangement links TRBV20-1 to TRBJ2-1; 12 bases are a match to TRBD2. CDR1 is DFQATT and CDR2 is SNEGSKA in the germline V gene (reference sequence). V was clipped by 2 bases and J by 7 bases; unmatched bases: 9. The CDR3 totals 16 residues. In DNA, the CDR3 is TGCAGTGCTAGATCGCCTAGCGGGAGGGCAGGGAATGAGCAGTTCTTC. Amino acid sequence: CSARSPSGRAGNEQFF.

In regard to this clonotype: A much larger clone lies a single base off, so this may be a read error. This sequence joins TRBV27 and TRBJ2-5; D is uncertain. V dropped 5 bases and J dropped 5 bases, with 15 bases sitting between them. Germline CDR1 and CDR2: MNHEY and SMNVEV (reference sequence). CDR3 length: 14 amino acids. CDR3 amino acids: CASSVSISGETQYF. CDR3 DNA: TGTGCCAGCAGTGTGTCCATATCCGGCGAGACCCAGTACTTC.

The genes are TRBV5-6 and TRBJ1-5; TRBD1 matches at 10 bases. V was pared by 4 bases and J by 6 bases, with 7 bases of the junction left unmatched. The CDR3 has 15 amino acids. CDR1 SGHDT and CDR2 YYEEEE come from the germline V gene. The CDR3 coding sequence is TGTGCCAGCAGCCTGGGACAGGGGATGGCTCAGCCCCAGCATTTT. The encoded protein is CASSLGQGMAQPQHF.

V gene TRBV27 combines with J gene TRBJ1-5; D call uncertain. V dropped 7 bases and J dropped 2 bases, with 15 bases sitting between them. The CDR3 sequence is 15 residues long. Germline assignment: CDR1 MNHEY and CDR2 SMNVEV (reference sequence). The CDR3 reads CASKWASEGNQPQHF. The CDR3, as DNA: TGTGCCAGCAAATGGGCCTCAGAGGGCAATCAGCCCCAGCATTTT.

This chain uses TRBV6-6 with TRBJ1-2, with a tentative D call TRBD1 (5 bases). The germline V gene encodes CDR1 MNHNY and CDR2 SVGAGI (reference sequence). V was pared by 7 bases and J by 1 base, with 13 bases between. The CDR3 spans 14 residues. CDR3 in amino acids: CASILQDDNYGYTF. CDR3 DNA sequence: TGTGCCAGCATCCTACAGGATGATAACTATGGCTACACCTTC.

V is TRBV5-1 and J is TRBJ2-3, with D hard to call. In germline, CDR1 is SGHRS, CDR2 YFSETQ. The CDR3 extends over 19 amino acids. Trimming removed 2 bases from V and 3 bases from J, with 25 bases in between. CDR3 region: CASSFTDTRTVGGTDTQYF. In DNA form, the CDR3 reads TGCGCCAGCAGCTTTACCGATACCCGGACGGTGGGTGGGACAGATACGCAGTATTTT.

The chain employs TRBV20-1 and TRBJ2-4; D remains unclear. The CDR3 has 13 residues. V lost 7 bases, J lost 0 bases, and 10 bases lay in between. CDR1 and CDR2 (germline): DFQATT, SNEGSKA (reference sequence). The CDR3 loop is CSVSELAKNIQYF. The DNA for the CDR3 is TGCAGTGTATCCGAGCTAGCCAAAAACATTCAGTACTTC.

This chain joins TRBV20-1 and TRBJ2-1; no reliable D call. The CDR3 has 15 amino acids. Deletions cut 6 bases from V and 4 bases from J, with 19 bases between. Germline V gives CDR1 DFQATT, CDR2 SNEGSKA (reference sequence). In nucleotides, the CDR3 is TGCAGTGCCTCCCCCATAGCCGGTGGGTACAATGAGCAGTTCTTC. Translation gives CSASPIAGGYNEQFF.

The chain is built from TRBV4-2 and TRBJ2-3; D is unclear. Per the germline V gene, CDR1 is LGHNA and CDR2 is YNFKEQ. This CDR3 is built from 17 residues. Trimming took off 1 base at V and 2 bases at J, with 16 bases between the two ends. In nucleotides, the CDR3 is TGTGCCAGCAGCCAAGCCTCGGTTCAGAGGCCCACAGATACGCAGTATTTT. Translation gives CASSQASVQRPTDTQYF.

As regards this clonotype: An end of the junction does not agree with germline; a read error may underlie this. The chain uses TRBV5-1 and TRBJ2-3, with D possibly matching TRBD2 (6 bases). CDR1 and CDR2 from the germline V gene are SGHRS and YFSETQ. The length of the CDR3 is 17 residues. Written as DNA, the CDR3 is TGCGCCAGCAGCTTGGGGACCGGAGGGTCTAGCACAGAGACGCAGTATTTT. Translation gives CASSLGTGGSSTETQYF.

This clonotype was observed a few times. The V and J genes are TRBV7-9 and TRBJ2-6; D gene ambiguous. Trimming took off 3 bases at V and 1 base at J, with 10 bases between the two ends. The CDR3 contains 16 residues. Looked up from germline, CDR1 is SEHNR and CDR2 is FQNEAQ (reference sequence). The CDR3 reads CASSFTLVSGANVLTF. In DNA form, the CDR3 reads TGTGCCAGCAGCTTTACCCTGGTGTCTGGGGCCAACGTCCTGACTTTC.